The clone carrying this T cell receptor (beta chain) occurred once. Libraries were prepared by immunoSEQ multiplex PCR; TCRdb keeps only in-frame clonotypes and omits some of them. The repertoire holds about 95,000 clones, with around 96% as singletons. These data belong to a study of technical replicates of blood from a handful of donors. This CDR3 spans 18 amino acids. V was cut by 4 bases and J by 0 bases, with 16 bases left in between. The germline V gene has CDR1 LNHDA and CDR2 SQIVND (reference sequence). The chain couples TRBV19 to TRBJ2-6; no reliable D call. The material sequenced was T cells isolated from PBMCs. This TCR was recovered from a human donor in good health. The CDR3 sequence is CASSNPYVAVSGANVLTF. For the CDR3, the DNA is TGTGCCAGTAGTAACCCCTATGTAGCTGTCTCTGGGGCCAACGTCCTGACTTTC.